This TCR beta chain was identified during a study of blood T cell repertoires in COVID-19 (dated by TCRdb to about 2020). In terms of the full investigation: Samples covering the acute and convalescent phases of COVID-19 were provided by collaborators in the United States, Italy and Spain. The prospective study material was composed of cDNA or gDNA derived from T cells, B-cell-depleted T cells, or PBMCs. The dataset comprised deeply sampled blood TCRbeta repertoires from subjects exposed to, actively infected with, or recovered from COVID-19. The repertoires were released in a freely available public database intended as a resource for research on the immune response to SARS-CoV-2. Samples were obtained from the ongoing ImmuneRACE study (first 160 participants) and from over a thousand subjects provided by 6 global collaborators. Nearly every sample came with metadata listing a de-identified subject ID, COVID-19 status, age in years and sex. Where available, HLA class I and class II types were taken from metadata supplied by the sample provider and were not determined by assay-based typing.

The immunoSEQ Assay, a bias-controlled multiplex PCR, was used to amplify TCRbeta CDR3 regions from genomic DNA. The study's processing was this. The number of nucleated cells in each sample was estimated from the amplification of reference gene primers within the assay. To quantify the absolute abundance of each unique TCRbeta CDR3 rearrangement, sequence reads were collapsed and filtered. For each sample, productive Simpson clonality was calculated as the square root of Simpson's diversity index across productive rearrangements. TCRdb took over this immuneACCESS table, retaining in-frame rearrangements with V and J assigned. Such tables are incomplete; in checked studies, under half of the missing clones stem from an unresolved V gene, and the remainder is unexplained. From that table come the V and J calls and clone size; the DNA was used to work out D and trimming. The table for this sample lists under 250,000 clones; roughly 85% of them were counted only once. Clones ranked in the top ten supply 8.5% to 9.5% of the sample.

The paper's findings and limits, for the study overall: The quantity of clinical and demographic metadata differed by source and by participant and was supplied without curation.

In the prospective study, participants were roughly 18 to 89 years old, resided in fewer than 25 geographic areas of the United States, and were enrolled through a virtual design. Cohort assignment in the prospective study relied on participant-reported clinical history from a screening survey and a study questionnaire. In the prospective study, whole blood, serum and a nasopharyngeal or oropharyngeal swab were collected from each participant by mobile phlebotomists. Additional blood draws and questionnaires over an approximately 2-month period could optionally be provided by prospective study participants. Blood samples from the prospective study were shipped frozen or at room temperature prior to DNA extraction. Of note for this clone: Its antigen is not yet known. No base quality information exists; no much larger clone differs at one position.

This clonotype was obtained from a woman aged 45-60 years with acute COVID-19. What was sequenced was PBMCs or T cells enriched from blood (not recorded which).

The DNA sequence is given as TGTGCCAGCTCACCACCGGGGCAGGGGACCCCCTACGAGCAGTACTTC. Its amino acids are CASSPPGQGTPYEQYF. The chain was built from TRBV18 and TRBJ2-7; perhaps TRBD1 is the D gene, with 6 bases matching. Including cysteine and phenylalanine, the CDR3 has 16 amino acids. Of all the DNA, just the CDR3 is kept, 48 bases in frame from base 1. The germline V gene provides CDR1 KGHSH and CDR2 LQKENI. V is reduced by 0 bases and J by 2 bases, leaving a spacing of 14 bases between them. With the portions outside the CDR3 filled from the reference TRBV18 and TRBJ2-7 genes, the complete variable region becomes NAGVMQNPRHLVRRRGQEARLRCSPMKGHSHVYWYRQLPEEGLKFMVYLQKENIIDESGMPKERFSAEFPKEGPSILRIQQVVRGDSAAYFCASSPPGQGTPYEQYFGPGTRLTVT.